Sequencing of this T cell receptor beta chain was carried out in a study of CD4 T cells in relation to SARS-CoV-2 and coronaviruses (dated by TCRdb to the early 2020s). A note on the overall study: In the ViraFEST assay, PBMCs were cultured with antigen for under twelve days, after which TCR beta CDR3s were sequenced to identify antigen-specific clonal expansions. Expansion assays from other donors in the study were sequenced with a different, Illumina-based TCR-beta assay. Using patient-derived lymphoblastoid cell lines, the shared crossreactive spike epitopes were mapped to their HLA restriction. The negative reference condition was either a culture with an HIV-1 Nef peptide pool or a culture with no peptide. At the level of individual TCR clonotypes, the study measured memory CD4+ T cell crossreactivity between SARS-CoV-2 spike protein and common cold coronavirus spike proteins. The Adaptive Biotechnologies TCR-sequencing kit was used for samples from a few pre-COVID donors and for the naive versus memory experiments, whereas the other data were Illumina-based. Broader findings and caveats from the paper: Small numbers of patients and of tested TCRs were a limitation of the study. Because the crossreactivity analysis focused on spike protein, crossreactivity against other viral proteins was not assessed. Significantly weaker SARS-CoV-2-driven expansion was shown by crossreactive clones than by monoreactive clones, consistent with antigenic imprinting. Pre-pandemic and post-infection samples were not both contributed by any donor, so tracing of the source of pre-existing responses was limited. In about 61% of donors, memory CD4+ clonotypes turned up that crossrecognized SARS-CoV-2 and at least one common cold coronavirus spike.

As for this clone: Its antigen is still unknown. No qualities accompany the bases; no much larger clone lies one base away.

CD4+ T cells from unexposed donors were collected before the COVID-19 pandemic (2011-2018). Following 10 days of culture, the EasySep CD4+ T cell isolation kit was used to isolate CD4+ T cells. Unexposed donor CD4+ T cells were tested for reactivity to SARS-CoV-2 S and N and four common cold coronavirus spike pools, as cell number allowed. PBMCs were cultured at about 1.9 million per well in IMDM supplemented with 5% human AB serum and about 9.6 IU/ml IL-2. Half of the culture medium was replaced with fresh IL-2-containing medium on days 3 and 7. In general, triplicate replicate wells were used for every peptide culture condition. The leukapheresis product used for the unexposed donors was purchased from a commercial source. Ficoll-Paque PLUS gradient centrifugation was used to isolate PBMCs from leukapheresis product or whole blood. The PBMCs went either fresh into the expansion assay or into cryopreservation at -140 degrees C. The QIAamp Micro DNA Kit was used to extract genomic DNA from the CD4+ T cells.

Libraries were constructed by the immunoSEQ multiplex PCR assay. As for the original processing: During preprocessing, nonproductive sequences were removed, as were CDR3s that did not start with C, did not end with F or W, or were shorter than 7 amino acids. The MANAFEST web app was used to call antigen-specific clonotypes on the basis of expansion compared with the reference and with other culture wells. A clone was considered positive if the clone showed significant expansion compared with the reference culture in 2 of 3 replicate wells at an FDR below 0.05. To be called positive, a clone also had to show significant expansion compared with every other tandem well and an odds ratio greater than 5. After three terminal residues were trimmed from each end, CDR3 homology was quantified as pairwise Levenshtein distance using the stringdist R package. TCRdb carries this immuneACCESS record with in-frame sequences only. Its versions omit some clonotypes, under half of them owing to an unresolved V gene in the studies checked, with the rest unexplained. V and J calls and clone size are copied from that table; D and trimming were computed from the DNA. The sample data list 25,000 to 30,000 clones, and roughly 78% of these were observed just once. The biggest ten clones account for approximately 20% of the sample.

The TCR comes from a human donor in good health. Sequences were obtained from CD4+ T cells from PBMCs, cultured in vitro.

This receptor has the CDR3 CASSKRPENTEAFF. The DNA sequence is given as TGTGCCAGCAGCAAACGGCCGGAGAACACTGAAGCTTTCTTT. Here the chain combines TRBV11-2 and TRBJ1-1; the D segment cannot be called with confidence. Cut back by 5 bases and 1 base, the V and J ends lie 11 bases apart. Including cysteine and phenylalanine, the CDR3 has 14 amino acids. The retained sequence is limited to the CDR3, 42 bases, with the frame set at the first base. The germline V gene specifies SGHAT as CDR1 and FQNNGV as CDR2.